The 21 T cell receptor beta chains below come from one sample, sequenced in a study of cytomegalovirus exposure and HLA in healthy donors. Primers for the PCR totalled 60 Vbeta and 13 Jbeta. This table comes from immunoSEQ multiplex PCR, and its TCRdb copy is limited to in-frame clones, with some not included. The table records roughly 130,000 clones, about 80% of them present only once. Sequencing was done on a sample of PBMCs. The receptors come from a man younger than 40 in good health and CMV-seronegative.

This chain links TRBV28 with TRBJ2-5; maybe TRBD1 (6 bases). Germline values: CDR1 MDHEN, CDR2 SYDVKM. V was pared by 5 bases and J by 9 bases, with 19 bases between. The CDR3 length is 14 residues. The CDR3 loop is CASSTRPTGSAQYF. The DNA of the CDR3 is TGTGCCAGCAGTACGCGTCCTACAGGGTCGGCCCAGTACTTC. Supplemented by reference TRBV28 and TRBJ2-5, the full variable domain reads DVKVTQSSRYLVKRTGEKVFLECVQDMDHENMFWYRQDPGLGLRLIYFSYDVKMKEKGDIPEGYSVSREKKERFSLILESASTNQTSMYLCASSTRPTGSAQYFGPGTRLLVL.

V is TRBV30 and J is TRBJ2-3; TRBD2 agrees at 9 bases. CDR1 is GTSNPN, CDR2 SVGIG, per germline (reference sequence). V was clipped by 4 bases and J by 4 bases; unmatched bases: 12. This CDR3 contains 16 residues. This CDR3 is CAWNHLSGRFADTQYF. The CDR3, as DNA: TGTGCCTGGAATCACCTCAGCGGGAGGTTTGCAGATACGCAGTATTTT.

The V and J genes are TRBV7-9 and TRBJ1-2, with D perhaps TRBD1 (6 bases). Germline V lookup: CDR1 SEHNR, CDR2 FQNEAQ (reference sequence). Trimming left V 1 base short and J 5 bases short, with 8 bases between. The CDR3 consists of 13 residues. CDR3 region: CASSLVGAYGYTF. The CDR3 coding sequence is TGTGCCAGCAGCTTAGTGGGGGCTTATGGCTACACCTTC.

In this sample, this clone turned up a few times. This chain links TRBV5-1 with TRBJ2-5; 11 positions agree with TRBD2. CDR3 length equals 15 residues. Germline V gene sequence: CDR1 SGHRS, CDR2 YFSETQ. V dropped 0 bases and J dropped 4; count of bases not matched to a gene: 2. CDR3 region: CASSLAGTSGETQYF. CDR3 bases: TGCGCCAGCAGCTTGGCCGGGACTAGCGGAGAGACCCAGTACTTC.

This clone came up a few times. V gene TRBV2 combines with J gene TRBJ2-5, with D possibly being TRBD2 (6 bases). CDR3 length: 15 residues. Germline V CDR1 and CDR2: SNHLY, FYNNEI. V lost 7 bases to trimming and J lost 0 bases, with 15 bases between them. CDR3 coding DNA: TGTGCCAGCACCCCGCGGGGCCTGTACCAAGAGACCCAGTACTTC. Translating it yields CASTPRGLYQETQYF.

This chain links TRBV18 with TRBJ1-2; 8 bases line up with TRBD1. J gave up 2 bases and V 3 bases, and 8 bases lay outside the gene matches. The CDR3 covers 16 residues. Germline V gives CDR1 KGHSH, CDR2 LQKENI. Here the CDR3 DNA reads TGTGCCAGCTCACCTATCGGGACAGGAGTAAACTATGGCTACACCTTC. This gives the protein CASSPIGTGVNYGYTF.

J is TRBJ2-1 and V is TRBV29-1, with TRBD1 matching over 9 bases. CDR3 length equals 15 residues. The J segment lost 9 bases and the V segment lost 7 bases, leaving 16 bases of the junction unmatched. The V gene's germline CDR1 is SQVTM and CDR2 ANQGSEA. CDR3 sequence reads: CSAPFTGGDRAEQFF. As DNA, the CDR3 is TGCAGCGCTCCGTTTACAGGGGGCGATCGGGCTGAGCAGTTCTTC.

The chain carries TRBV18 and TRBJ1-5; 8 nucleotides match TRBD1. Germline trimming cut 1 base from V and 6 bases from J; bases unmatched to any gene: 5. The germline V gene has CDR1 KGHSH and CDR2 LQKENI. This CDR3 region has 15 residues. The CDR3 bases are TGTGCCAGCTCACCACTACAGGGGGAAGGTCAGCCCCAGCATTTT. It encodes CASSPLQGEGQPQHF.

The chain couples TRBV29-1 to TRBJ2-7; possibly TRBD1 for D (6 bases). Deletions cut 8 bases from V and 0 bases from J, with 11 bases between. The CDR3 totals 12 residues. Germline values: CDR1 SQVTM, CDR2 ANQGSEA. The CDR3 DNA follows: TGCAGCACCGGGACAAACTCCTACGAGCAGTACTTC. As protein: CSTGTNSYEQYF.

The chain couples TRBV5-1 to TRBJ1-4; 8 bases align to TRBD1. This CDR3 region has 16 residues. The germline gives CDR1 SGHRS, CDR2 YFSETQ. Germline trimming cut 4 bases from V and 10 bases from J; bases unmatched to any gene: 15. The CDR3 region is CASSGGEWTGSGKLFF. The CDR3 coding sequence is TGCGCCAGCAGCGGGGGGGAGTGGACAGGGTCTGGAAAACTGTTTTTT.

This clone was counted once. In nucleotides, the CDR3 is TGTGCCAGCAGGGTCTTAGGGACAGGGGGCTACACCTTC. Translation gives CASRVLGTGGYTF. The rearrangement links TRBV28 to TRBJ1-2, with TRBD1 identical over 9 bases. The germline V gene encodes CDR1 MDHEN and CDR2 SYDVKM. The V and J ends lost 6 bases and 8 bases, in that order; junction bases with no gene match: 7. There are 13 residues in the CDR3.

The chain links TRBV5-1 to TRBJ1-2; 9 bases map to TRBD1. The CDR3 is 14 residues long. The V gene's germline CDR1 is SGHRS and CDR2 YFSETQ. The ends lost 4 bases at V and 4 bases at J; junction bases unmatched: 5. The CDR3 nucleotides are TGCGCCAGCAGCCGAGACAGGGGGGCCTATGGCTACACCTTC. This encodes CASSRDRGAYGYTF.

With regard to this clone: One end of the junction fails to match germline, which may point to a read error. The chain links TRBV27 to TRBJ1-1; perhaps TRBD1 as D (6 bases). There are 15 residues in the CDR3. Germline CDR1 is MNHEY and CDR2 is SMNVEV (reference sequence). Here the CDR3 reads CASSYHPQGNTGAFF. The CDR3 DNA is TGTGCCAGCAGTTACCACCCACAGGGAAACACTGGAGCTTTCTTT.

This chain links TRBV28 with TRBJ2-1; TRBD2 aligns across 15 bases. The V gene's germline CDR1 is MDHEN and CDR2 SYDVKM. This CDR3 is built from 16 residues. J lost 10 bases, V lost 6 bases, and 10 bases had no gene match. The CDR3 protein is CASSRGTSGRKREQFF. The CDR3 nucleotides are TGTGCCAGCAGCCGAGGGACTAGCGGGAGGAAGAGGGAGCAGTTCTTC. Filled out from reference TRBV28 and TRBJ2-1, the complete variable domain reads DVKVTQSSRYLVKRTGEKVFLECVQDMDHENMFWYRQDPGLGLRLIYFSYDVKMKEKGDIPEGYSVSREKKERFSLILESASTNQTSMYLCASSRGTSGRKREQFFGPGTRLTVL.

V usage is TRBV6-6 and J usage is TRBJ2-6; D gene unclear. Deletions cut 5 bases from V and 0 bases from J, with 5 bases between. Germline CDR1 and CDR2: MNHNY and SVGAGI (reference sequence). This CDR3 comprises 14 residues. The CDR3 region has the DNA TGTGCCAGCAGTCCGGTCTCTGGGGCCAACGTCCTGACTTTC. Translated, it gives CASSPVSGANVLTF.

This rearrangement joins TRBV5-6 to TRBJ2-3; 7 bases map to TRBD1. The CDR3 spans 14 residues. From germline, CDR1 is SGHDT and CDR2 YYEEEE. V was clipped by 4 bases and J by 2 bases; unmatched bases: 4. CDR3: CASSRQGTTDTQYF. The CDR3 nucleotides are TGTGCCAGCAGCAGACAGGGTACCACAGATACGCAGTATTTT.

The rearrangement links TRBV18 to TRBJ2-2; perhaps TRBD1 as D (6 bases). Germline lookup yields CDR1 KGHSH and CDR2 LQKENI. The CDR3 loop spans 15 amino acids. Trimming stripped 4 bases from V and 0 bases from J, with 9 bases between. CDR3 nucleotides: TGTGCCAGCTCACTACAGGGCTCGAACACCGGGGAGCTGTTTTTT. Its translation: CASSLQGSNTGELFF.

This rearrangement joins TRBV6-5 to TRBJ1-4, with D perhaps matching TRBD1 (5 bases). Between the trimmed V and J ends, which lost 0 bases and 8 bases, there was a span of 13 bases. The CDR3 loop spans 15 amino acids. Germline V gene sequence: CDR1 MNHEY, CDR2 SVGAGI. The CDR3 DNA reads TGTGCCAGCAGTTACTCTGTGCAGGGAGGGGAAAAACTGTTTTTT. It translates to CASSYSVQGGEKLFF.

CDR3 in DNA: TGTGCCAGCAGTTTATGGCAGGGAAGGACTGAAGCTTTCTTT. Its protein product is CASSLWQGRTEAFF. The chain links TRBV28 to TRBJ1-1, with TRBD1 as a possible D gene (5 bases). Germline CDR1 is MDHEN and CDR2 is SYDVKM. The V end lost 0 bases, the J end lost 5 bases, and 10 bases lay between the germline ends. This CDR3 has 14 residues.

Details on this clone: Different DNA sequences within this sample yield the same CDR3. This CDR3 reads CAIPSVSGANVLTF. The CDR3 coding sequence is TGTGCCATACCGTCAGTCTCTGGGGCCAACGTCCTGACTTTC. The J gene is TRBJ2-6, the V gene TRBV10-3, with unresolved D. The CDR3 runs 14 residues. V gave up 9 bases and J gave up 0 bases, with 9 bases separating them. Germline V lookup: CDR1 ENHRY, CDR2 SYGVKD.

This chain connects TRBV5-1 to TRBJ1-5; TRBD1 matches at 8 bases. V shed 2 bases, J shed 0 bases, and the junction held 1 base outside the gene matches. The CDR3 contains 15 residues. CDR1 and CDR2 from the germline V gene are SGHRS and YFSETQ. Here the CDR3 reads CASSLQGDSNQPQHF. The CDR3 DNA is TGCGCCAGCAGCTTACAGGGGGATAGCAATCAGCCCCAGCATTTT.